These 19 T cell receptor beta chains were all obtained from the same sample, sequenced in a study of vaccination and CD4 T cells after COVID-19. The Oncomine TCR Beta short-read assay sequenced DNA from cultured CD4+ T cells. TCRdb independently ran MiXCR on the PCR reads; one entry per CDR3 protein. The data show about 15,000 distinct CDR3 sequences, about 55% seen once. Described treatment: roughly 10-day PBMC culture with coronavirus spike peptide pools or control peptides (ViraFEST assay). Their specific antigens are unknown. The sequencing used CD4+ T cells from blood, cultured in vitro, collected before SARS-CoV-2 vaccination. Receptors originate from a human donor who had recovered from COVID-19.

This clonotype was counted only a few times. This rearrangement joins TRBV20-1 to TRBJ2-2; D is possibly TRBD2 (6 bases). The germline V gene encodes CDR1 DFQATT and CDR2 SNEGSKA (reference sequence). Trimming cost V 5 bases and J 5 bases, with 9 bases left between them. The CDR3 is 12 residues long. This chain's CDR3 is CSALGRTGELFF. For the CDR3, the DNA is TGCAGTGCTCTGGGGAGGACCGGGGAGCTGTTTTTT.

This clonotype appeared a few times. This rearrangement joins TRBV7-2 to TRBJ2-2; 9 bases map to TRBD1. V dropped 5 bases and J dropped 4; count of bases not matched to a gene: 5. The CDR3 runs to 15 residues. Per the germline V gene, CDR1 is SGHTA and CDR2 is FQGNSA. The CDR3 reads CASSRDRATTGELFF. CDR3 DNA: TGTGCCAGCAGCCGGGACAGGGCAACCACCGGGGAGCTGTTTTTT.

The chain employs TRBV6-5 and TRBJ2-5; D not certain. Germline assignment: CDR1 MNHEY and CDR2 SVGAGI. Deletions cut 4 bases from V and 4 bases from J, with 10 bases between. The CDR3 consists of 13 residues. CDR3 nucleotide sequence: TGTGCCAGCAGTTCCTGGCGTGGAGAGACCCAGTACTTC. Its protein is CASSSWRGETQYF.

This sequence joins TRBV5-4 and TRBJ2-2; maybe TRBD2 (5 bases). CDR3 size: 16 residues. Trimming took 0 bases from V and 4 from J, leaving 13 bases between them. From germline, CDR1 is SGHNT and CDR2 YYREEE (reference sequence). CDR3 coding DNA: TGTGCCAGCAGCTTGGTAGCGCGGACGGGCACCGGGGAGCTGTTTTTT. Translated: CASSLVARTGTGELFF.

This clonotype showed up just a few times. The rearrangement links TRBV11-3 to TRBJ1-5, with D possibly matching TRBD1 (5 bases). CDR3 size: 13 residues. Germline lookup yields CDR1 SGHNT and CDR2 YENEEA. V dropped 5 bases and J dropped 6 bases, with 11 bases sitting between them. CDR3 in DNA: TGTGCCAGCAGCCCGGACGGGGCTCAGCCCCAGCATTTT. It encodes CASSPDGAQPQHF.

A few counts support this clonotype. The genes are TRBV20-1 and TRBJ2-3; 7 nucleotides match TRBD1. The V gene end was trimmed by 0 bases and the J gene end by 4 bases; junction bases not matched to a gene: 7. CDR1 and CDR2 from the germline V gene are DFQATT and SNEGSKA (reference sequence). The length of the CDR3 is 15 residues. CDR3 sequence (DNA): TGCAGTGCTAGAGACCCGACAGGGCCGGCAGATACGCAGTATTTT. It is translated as CSARDPTGPADTQYF.

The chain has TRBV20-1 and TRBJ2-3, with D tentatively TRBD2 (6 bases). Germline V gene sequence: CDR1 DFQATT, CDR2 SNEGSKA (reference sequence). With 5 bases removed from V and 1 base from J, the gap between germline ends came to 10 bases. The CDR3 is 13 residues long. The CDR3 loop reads CSAREPRTDTQYF. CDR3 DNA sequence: TGCAGTGCTCGGGAGCCCCGCACAGATACGCAGTATTTT.

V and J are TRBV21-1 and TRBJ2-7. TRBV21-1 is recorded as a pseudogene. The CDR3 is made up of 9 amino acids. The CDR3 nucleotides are TGTGCCAGCTCCCACGAGCAGTACTTC. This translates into CASSHEQYF.

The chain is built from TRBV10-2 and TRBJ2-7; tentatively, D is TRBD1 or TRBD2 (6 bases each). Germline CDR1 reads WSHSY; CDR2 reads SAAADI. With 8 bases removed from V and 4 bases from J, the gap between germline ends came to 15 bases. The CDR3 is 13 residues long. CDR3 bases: TGCGCCAGCCAGGTGGGGGGCAGTTACGAGCAGTACTTC. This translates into CASQVGGSYEQYF.

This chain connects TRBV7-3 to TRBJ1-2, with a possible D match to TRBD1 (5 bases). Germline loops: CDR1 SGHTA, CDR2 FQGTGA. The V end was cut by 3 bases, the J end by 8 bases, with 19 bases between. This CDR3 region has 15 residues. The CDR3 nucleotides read TGTGCCAGCAGCTTCACTGGGGGTAGTATCGGCGGCTACACCTTC. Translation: CASSFTGGSIGGYTF.

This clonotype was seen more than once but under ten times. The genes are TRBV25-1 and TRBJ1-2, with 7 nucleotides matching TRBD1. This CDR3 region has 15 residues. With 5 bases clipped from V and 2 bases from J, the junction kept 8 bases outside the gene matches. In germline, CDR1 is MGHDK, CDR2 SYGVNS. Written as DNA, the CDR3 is TGTGCCAGCAGTCCCTATGGGGGACAGAACTATGGCTACACCTTC. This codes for CASSPYGGQNYGYTF.

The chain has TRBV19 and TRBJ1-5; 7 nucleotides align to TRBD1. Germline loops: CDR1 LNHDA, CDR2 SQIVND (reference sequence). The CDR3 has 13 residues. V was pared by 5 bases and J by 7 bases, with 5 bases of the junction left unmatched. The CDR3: CASSGDREQPQHF. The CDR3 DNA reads TGTGCCAGTAGTGGAGACAGGGAGCAGCCCCAGCATTTT.

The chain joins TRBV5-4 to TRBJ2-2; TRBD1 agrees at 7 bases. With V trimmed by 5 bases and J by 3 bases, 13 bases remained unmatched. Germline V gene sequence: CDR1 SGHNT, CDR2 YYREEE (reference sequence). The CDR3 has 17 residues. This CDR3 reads CASSRGLVDRDTGELFF. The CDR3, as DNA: TGTGCCAGCAGTCGCGGATTGGTAGACAGGGACACCGGGGAGCTGTTTTTT.

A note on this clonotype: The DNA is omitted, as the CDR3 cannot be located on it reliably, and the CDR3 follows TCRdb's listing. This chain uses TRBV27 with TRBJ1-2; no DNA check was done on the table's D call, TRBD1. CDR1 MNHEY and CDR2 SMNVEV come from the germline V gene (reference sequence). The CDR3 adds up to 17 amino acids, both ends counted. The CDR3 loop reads CASSSAPQGASVRGYTF.

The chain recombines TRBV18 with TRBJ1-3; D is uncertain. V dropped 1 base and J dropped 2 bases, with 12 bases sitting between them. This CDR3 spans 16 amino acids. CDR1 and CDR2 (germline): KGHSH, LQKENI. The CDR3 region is CASSPLGGLTGNTIYF. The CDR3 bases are TGTGCCAGCTCACCACTTGGAGGTCTAACTGGAAACACCATATATTTT. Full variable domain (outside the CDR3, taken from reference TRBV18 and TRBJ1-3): NAGVMQNPRHLVRRRGQEARLRCSPMKGHSHVYWYRQLPEEGLKFMVYLQKENIIDESGMPKERFSAEFPKEGPSILRIQQVVRGDSAAYFCASSPLGGLTGNTIYFGEGSWLTVV.

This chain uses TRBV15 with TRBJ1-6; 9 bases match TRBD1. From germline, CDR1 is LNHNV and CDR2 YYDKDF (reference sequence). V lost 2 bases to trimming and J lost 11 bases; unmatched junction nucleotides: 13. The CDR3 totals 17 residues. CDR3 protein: CATSRRSLDRGPTPLHF. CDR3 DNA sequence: TGTGCCACCAGCAGAAGAAGCCTGGACAGGGGACCAACACCCCTCCACTTT.

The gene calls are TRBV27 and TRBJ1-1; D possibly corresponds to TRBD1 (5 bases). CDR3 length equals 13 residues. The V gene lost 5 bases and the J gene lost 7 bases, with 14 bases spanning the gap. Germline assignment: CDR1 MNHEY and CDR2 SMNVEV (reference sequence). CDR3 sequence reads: CASSDRRGGEAFF. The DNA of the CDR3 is TGTGCCAGCAGTGACCGGAGGGGAGGTGAAGCTTTCTTT.

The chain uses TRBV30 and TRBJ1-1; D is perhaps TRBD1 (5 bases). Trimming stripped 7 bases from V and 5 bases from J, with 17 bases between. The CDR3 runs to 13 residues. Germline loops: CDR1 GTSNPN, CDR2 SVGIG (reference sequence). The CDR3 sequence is CASLGQGRTEAFF. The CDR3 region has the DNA TGTGCCTCCCTAGGGCAGGGAAGAACTGAAGCTTTCTTT.

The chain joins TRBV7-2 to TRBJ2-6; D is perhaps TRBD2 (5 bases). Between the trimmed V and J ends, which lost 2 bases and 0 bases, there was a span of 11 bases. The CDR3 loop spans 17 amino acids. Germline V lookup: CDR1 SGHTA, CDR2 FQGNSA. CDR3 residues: CASSLLGGPSGANVLTF. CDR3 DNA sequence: TGTGCCAGCAGCTTATTGGGCGGGCCCTCTGGGGCCAACGTCCTGACTTTC.